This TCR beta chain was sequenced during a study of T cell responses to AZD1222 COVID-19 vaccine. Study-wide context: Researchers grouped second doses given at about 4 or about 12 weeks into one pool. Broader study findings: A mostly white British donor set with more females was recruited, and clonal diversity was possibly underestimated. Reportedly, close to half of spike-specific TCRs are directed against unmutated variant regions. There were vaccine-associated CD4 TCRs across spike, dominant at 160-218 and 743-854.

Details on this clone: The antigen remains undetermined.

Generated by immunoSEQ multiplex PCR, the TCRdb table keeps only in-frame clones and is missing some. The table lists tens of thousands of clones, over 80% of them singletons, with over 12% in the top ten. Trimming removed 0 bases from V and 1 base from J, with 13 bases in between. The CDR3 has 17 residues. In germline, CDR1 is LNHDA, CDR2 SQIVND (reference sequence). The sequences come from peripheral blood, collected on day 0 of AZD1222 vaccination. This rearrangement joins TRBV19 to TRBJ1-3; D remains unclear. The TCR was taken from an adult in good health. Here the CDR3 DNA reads TGTGCCAGTAGTATAGAAGCGGGGTTTACGTCTGGAAACACCATATATTTT. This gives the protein CASSIEAGFTSGNTIYF.